This T cell receptor (beta chain) is from a study of regulatory T cells in long-lasting Graves disease (dated by TCRdb to about 2021). Turning to the overall study: In the newly diagnosed Graves' disease group, patients had been taking antithyroid drugs for less than 3 months. This study used TCR sequencing and RNA sequencing of peripheral blood to compare persistent Graves' disease patients against newly diagnosed Graves' disease patients. The study took place in China and was registered as a clinical trial. A total of roughly 35 samples were covered by TCR sequencing, comprising roughly 13 persistent and 20 newly diagnosed Graves' disease patients.

This clonotype was detected only a few times. This receptor's antigen is unknown. Being one base from a much bigger clone, this may be a read error. Taken from the germline V gene, the CDR1 and CDR2 loops are SGHNT and YENEEA. The CDR3 runs 16 residues from the cysteine to the phenylalanine. This entry keeps only the CDR3 DNA: 48 bases, framed from base 1. V loses 4 bases at its end and J loses 1 base; junction bases beyond the gene matches: 6. Paper-wide results and their limitations: Compared with newly diagnosed patients, persistent Graves' disease patients had lower TCR Shannon entropy and fewer highly expanded clones, which suggests clonal expansion. Only peripheral blood was studied, because thyroid tissue, the primary lesion, was inaccessible. Preferential use of TRBV28, TRBJ1-2 and TRBJ2-5 was observed in persistent disease, whereas TRBV20-1 and TRBJ2-1 were favored in newly diagnosed disease. A larger number of public clonotypes was shared among persistent patients (over 2,500) than among newly diagnosed patients (roughly 980). The authors acknowledged the small sample size as a limitation that may reduce accuracy. Only the TCR beta chain was sequenced and analyzed.

What this sample's time point label stands for: newly diagnosed GD, antithyroid drugs for less than 3 months. For both TCR sequencing and RNA sequencing, RNA was extracted from PBMCs in TRIzol. The diagnosis of Graves' disease was made according to American Thyroid Association guidelines. Patients for the study were recruited at an endocrinology department in Xi'an, China. From each patient, 7.5 to 9.5 milliliters of peripheral blood was collected into an EDTA anticoagulant tube. Ficoll Paque Plus density gradient separation was used to isolate PBMCs, and no additional T cell sorting was done. RNA quality was checked with an Agilent 2100 Bioanalyzer and agarose gel, and concentration with a NanoDrop 2000. Receptor amplification or capture employed multiplex PCR. TCRdb records Illumina HiSeq 4000 as the sequencer. CDR3 regions were amplified by Arm-PCR with iRepertoire HTBI primers to construct TCR beta libraries. Before sequencing, the PCR products went through gel purification. The authors' analysis ran thus. Gene usage analysis of CDR3 amino acid clonotypes relied on the approximately 62 TRBV and 12 to 15 TRBJ segments identified across samples. COPE and FqMerger were used to merge filtered high-quality paired reads into contigs. BLAST was used to align contigs to IMGT TRBV, TRBD and TRBJ reference genes, and CDR3 was defined according to IMGT. Any clonotype with a frequency above 0.1% was classified as a highly expanded clone. Repertoire diversity was measured by Shannon entropy, and V-J evenness by the Gini coefficient. Clonotypes shared by more than one individual were considered public. TCRdb reran the public reads through fastp at Q25 and MiXCR, keeping productive beta chains. CDR3 protein sequences are deduplicated, and each keeps its most common genes and DNA. For this entry, the V and J calls and clone size follow TCRdb and not the study's own pipeline. Here the sample has under 300,000 distinct CDR3 sequences; around 20% occur a single time. Clones ranked in the top ten supply 11% to 15% of the sample.

The chain was built from TRBV11-3 and TRBJ2-2, with 7 bases in between that match TRBD2. Source: peripheral blood mononuclear cells (PBMCs), taken at new diagnosis, from a patient treated with antithyroid drugs. This TCR came from a female donor with Graves disease. The CDR3: CASSSRGTLNTGELFF. The nucleotide sequence reads as follows: TGTGCCAGCAGCTCGCGGGGGACGTTGAACACCGGGGAGCTGTTTTTT. The CDR3 plus the reference TRBV11-3 and TRBJ2-2 genes for the other parts give the full variable domain: EAGVVQSPRYKIIEKKQPVAFWCNPISGHNTLYWYLQNLGQGPELLIRYENEEAVDDSQLPKDRFSAERLKGVDSTLKIQPAELGDSAVYLCASSSRGTLNTGELFFGEGSRLTVL.